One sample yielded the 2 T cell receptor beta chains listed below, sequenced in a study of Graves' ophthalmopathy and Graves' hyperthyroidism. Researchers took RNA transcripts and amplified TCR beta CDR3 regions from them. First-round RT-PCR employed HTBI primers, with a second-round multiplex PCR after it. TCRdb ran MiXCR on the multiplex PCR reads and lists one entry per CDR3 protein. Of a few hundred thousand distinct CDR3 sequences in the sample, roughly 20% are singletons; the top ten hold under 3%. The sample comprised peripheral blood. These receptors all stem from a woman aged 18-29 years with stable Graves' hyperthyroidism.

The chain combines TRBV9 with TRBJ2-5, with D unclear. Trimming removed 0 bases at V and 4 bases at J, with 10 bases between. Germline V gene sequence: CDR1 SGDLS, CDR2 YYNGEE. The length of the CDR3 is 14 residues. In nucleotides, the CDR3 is TGTGCCAGCAGCGTAGCTTATCGCGGAGAGACCCAGTACTTC. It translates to CASSVAYRGETQYF.

Here the CDR3 reads CASSQVTGGRETQYF. The CDR3 DNA reads TGCGCCAGCAGCCAAGTGACAGGGGGTCGGGAGACCCAGTACTTC. This chain joins TRBV4-1 and TRBJ2-5; 9 nucleotides agree with TRBD1. CDR3 length equals 15 residues. V lost 1 base and J lost 5; bases outside the gene matches: 5. Germline lookup yields CDR1 MGHRA and CDR2 YSYEKL.